The rows below give T cell receptor beta chains drawn from one sample of a study of CD8+ T cells in alopecia areata. Clones were sequenced by immunoSEQ multiplex PCR, and TCRdb holds only the in-frame ones, with some missing. The table has roughly 140,000 clones, around 51% seen once. Sequencing used CD4+ T cells sorted from blood, obtained at week 0. The receptors originated from a human donor with alopecia areata. The CDR3 runs from the conserved cysteine through the conserved F or W. The order of the fields is J gene, V gene, CDR3 protein.

J gene: TRBJ1-5
V gene: TRBV14
CDR3 protein: CASSQDFDQPQHF

J gene: TRBJ1-1
V gene: TRBV5-1
CDR3 protein: CASRQGTEAFF

J gene: TRBJ2-4
V gene: TRBV29-1
CDR3 protein: CSVQTNRVLAKNIQYF

J gene: TRBJ1-2
V gene: TRBV6-5
CDR3 protein: CASSAGVWEYGYTF

J gene: TRBJ1-3
V gene: TRBV28
CDR3 protein: CATKSGGAGNTIYF

J gene: TRBJ2-5
V gene: TRBV5-1
CDR3 protein: CASSETSGILETQYF

J gene: TRBJ1-5
V gene: TRBV30
CDR3 protein: CAWSQPYDQPQHF

J gene: TRBJ1-1
V gene: TRBV27
CDR3 protein: CASRLTGNTEAFF

J gene: TRBJ2-5
V gene: TRBV2
CDR3 protein: CASSELALDGETQYF

J gene: TRBJ1-6
V gene: TRBV30
CDR3 protein: CAWSLGSAGLHF

J gene: TRBJ2-1
V gene: TRBV5-1
CDR3 protein: CASSLGRAEFDEQFF

J gene: TRBJ2-7
V gene: TRBV29-1
CDR3 protein: CSVGDSYEQYF

J gene: TRBJ2-3
V gene: TRBV4-3
CDR3 protein: CASSQVQQGPDTQYF

J gene: TRBJ2-1
V gene: TRBV25-1
CDR3 protein: CASSGRVIGNEQFF

J gene: TRBJ1-2
V gene: TRBV2
CDR3 protein: CASRIDTNYGYTF

J gene: TRBJ2-7
V gene: TRBV25-1
CDR3 protein: CASSKGAYEQYF

J gene: TRBJ2-5
V gene: TRBV7-2
CDR3 protein: CASSLDNQETQYF

J gene: TRBJ2-2
V gene: TRBV7-6
CDR3 protein: CASSSGTQTGELFF

J gene: TRBJ2-1
V gene: TRBV15
CDR3 protein: CATSRVLGTNYNEQFF

J gene: TRBJ2-1
V gene: TRBV11-2
CDR3 protein: CASSFLLLAGRNEQFF

J gene: TRBJ2-5
V gene: TRBV9
CDR3 protein: CASSVAPGLQETQYF

J gene: TRBJ2-2
V gene: TRBV14
CDR3 protein: CASSQSTGTGTGELFF

J gene: TRBJ2-5
V gene: TRBV5-1
CDR3 protein: CASSSRSGGQIETQYF

J gene: TRBJ1-5
V gene: TRBV5-1
CDR3 protein: CARCNRVGSPQHF

J gene: TRBJ1-5
V gene: TRBV6-8
CDR3 protein: CASKQPHQPQHF

J gene: TRBJ2-5
V gene: TRBV5-6
CDR3 protein: CASSLVRGGETQYF

J gene: TRBJ2-1
V gene: TRBV29-1
CDR3 protein: CSVQAGGYNEQFF

J gene: TRBJ2-1
V gene: TRBV19
CDR3 protein: CASSNPNPTSGSDEQFF

J gene: TRBJ1-3
V gene: TRBV6-5
CDR3 protein: CASSSYGTAAGNTIYF

J gene: TRBJ2-1
V gene: TRBV29-1
CDR3 protein: CSVTGTGPYNEQFF

J gene: TRBJ2-7
V gene: TRBV18
CDR3 protein: CASSPSLGYEQYF

J gene: TRBJ2-3
V gene: TRBV10-3
CDR3 protein: CAIRVTDTQYF

J gene: TRBJ2-1
V gene: TRBV7-2
CDR3 protein: CASSLPNSGQFF

J gene: TRBJ1-2
V gene: TRBV29-1
CDR3 protein: CSVERPLQGAEGYTF

J gene: TRBJ2-1
V gene: TRBV10-3
CDR3 protein: CAMGPNNEQFF